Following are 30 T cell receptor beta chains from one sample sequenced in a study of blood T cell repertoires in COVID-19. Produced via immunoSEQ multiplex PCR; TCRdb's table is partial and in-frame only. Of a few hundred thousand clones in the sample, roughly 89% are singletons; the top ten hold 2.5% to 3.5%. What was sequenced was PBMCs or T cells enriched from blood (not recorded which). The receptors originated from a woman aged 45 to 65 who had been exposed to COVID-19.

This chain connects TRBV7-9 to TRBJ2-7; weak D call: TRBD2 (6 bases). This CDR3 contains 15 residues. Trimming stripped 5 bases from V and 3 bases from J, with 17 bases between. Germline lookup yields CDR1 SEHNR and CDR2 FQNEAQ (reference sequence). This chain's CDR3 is CASSHRSGSLYEQYF. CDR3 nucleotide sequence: TGTGCCAGCAGCCATCGATCCGGGAGCCTCTACGAGCAGTACTTC.

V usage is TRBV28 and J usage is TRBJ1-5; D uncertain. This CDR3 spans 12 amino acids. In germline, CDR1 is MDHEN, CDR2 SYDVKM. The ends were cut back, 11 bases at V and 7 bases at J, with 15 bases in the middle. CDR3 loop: CAAERVGQPQHF. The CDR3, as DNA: TGTGCCGCAGAGCGAGTTGGACAGCCCCAGCATTTT. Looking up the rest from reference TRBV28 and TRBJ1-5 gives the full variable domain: DVKVTQSSRYLVKRTGEKVFLECVQDMDHENMFWYRQDPGLGLRLIYFSYDVKMKEKGDIPEGYSVSREKKERFSLILESASTNQTSMYLCAAERVGQPQHFGDGTRLSIL.

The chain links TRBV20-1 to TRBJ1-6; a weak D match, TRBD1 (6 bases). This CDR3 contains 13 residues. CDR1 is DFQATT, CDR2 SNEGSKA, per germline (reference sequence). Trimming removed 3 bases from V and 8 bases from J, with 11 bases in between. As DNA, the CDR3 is TGCAGTGCTAGTGGACAGAGCTATTCACCCCTCCACTTT. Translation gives CSASGQSYSPLHF.

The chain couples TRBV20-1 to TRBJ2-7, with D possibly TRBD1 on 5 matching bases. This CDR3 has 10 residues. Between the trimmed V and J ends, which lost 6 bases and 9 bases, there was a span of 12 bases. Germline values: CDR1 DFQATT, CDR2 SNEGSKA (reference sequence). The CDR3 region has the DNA TGCAGTGCCCTGGAAACAGGGCAGTACTTC. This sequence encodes CSALETGQYF.

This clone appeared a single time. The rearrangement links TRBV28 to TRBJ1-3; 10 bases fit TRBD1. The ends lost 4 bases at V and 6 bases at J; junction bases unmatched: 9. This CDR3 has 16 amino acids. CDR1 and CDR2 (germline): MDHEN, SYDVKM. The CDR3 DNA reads TGTGCCAGCAGTTCATCCGGGACAGGGGTGGAAAACACCATATATTTT. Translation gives CASSSSGTGVENTIYF. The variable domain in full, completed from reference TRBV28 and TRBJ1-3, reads DVKVTQSSRYLVKRTGEKVFLECVQDMDHENMFWYRQDPGLGLRLIYFSYDVKMKEKGDIPEGYSVSREKKERFSLILESASTNQTSMYLCASSSSGTGVENTIYFGEGSWLTVV.

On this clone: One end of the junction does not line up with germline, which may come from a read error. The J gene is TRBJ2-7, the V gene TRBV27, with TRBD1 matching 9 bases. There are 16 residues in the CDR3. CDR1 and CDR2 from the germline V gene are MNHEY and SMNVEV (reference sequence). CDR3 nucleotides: TGTGCCAGCAGCCGGGGACAGGGTCTAGGCTCCAACGAGCAGTACTTC. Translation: CASSRGQGLGSNEQYF.

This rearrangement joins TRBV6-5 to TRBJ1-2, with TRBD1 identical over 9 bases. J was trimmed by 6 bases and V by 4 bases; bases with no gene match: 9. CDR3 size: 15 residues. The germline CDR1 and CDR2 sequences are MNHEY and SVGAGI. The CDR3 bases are TGTGCCAGCAGTTTCACAATTGACAGGGGGGATGGCTACACCTTC. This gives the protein CASSFTIDRGDGYTF.

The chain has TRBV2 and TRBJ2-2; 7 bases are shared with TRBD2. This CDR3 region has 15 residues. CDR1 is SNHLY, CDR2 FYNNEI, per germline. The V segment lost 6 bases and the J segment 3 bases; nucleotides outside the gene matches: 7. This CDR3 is CASRGTNRDTGELFF. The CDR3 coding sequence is TGTGCCAGCAGGGGGACTAATCGGGACACCGGGGAGCTGTTTTTT.

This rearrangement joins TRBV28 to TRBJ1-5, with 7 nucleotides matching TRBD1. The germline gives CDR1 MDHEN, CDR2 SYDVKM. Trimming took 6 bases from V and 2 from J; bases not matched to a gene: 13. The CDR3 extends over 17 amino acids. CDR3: CASSADLGGLGNQPQHF. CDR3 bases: TGTGCCAGCAGCGCTGACCTAGGGGGCTTGGGCAATCAGCCCCAGCATTTT.

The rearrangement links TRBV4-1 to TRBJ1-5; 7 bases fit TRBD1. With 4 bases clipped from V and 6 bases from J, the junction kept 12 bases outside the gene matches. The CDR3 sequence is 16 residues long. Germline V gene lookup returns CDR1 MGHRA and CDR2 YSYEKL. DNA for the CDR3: TGCGCCAGCAGCCGTTATGTGACAGGGCTTATTCAGCCCCAGCATTTT. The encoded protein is CASSRYVTGLIQPQHF.

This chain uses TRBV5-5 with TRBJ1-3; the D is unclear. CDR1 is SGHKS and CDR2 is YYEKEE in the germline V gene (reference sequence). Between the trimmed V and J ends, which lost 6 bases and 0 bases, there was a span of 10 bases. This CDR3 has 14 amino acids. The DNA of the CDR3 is TGTGCCAGCAAGGAGGAGACCTCTGGAAACACCATATATTTT. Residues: CASKEETSGNTIYF.

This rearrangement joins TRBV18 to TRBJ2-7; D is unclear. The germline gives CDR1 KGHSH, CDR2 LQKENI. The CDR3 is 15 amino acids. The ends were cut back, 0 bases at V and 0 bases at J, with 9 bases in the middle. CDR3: CASSPPVANSYEQYF. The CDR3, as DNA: TGTGCCAGCTCACCACCGGTGGCCAACTCCTACGAGCAGTACTTC.

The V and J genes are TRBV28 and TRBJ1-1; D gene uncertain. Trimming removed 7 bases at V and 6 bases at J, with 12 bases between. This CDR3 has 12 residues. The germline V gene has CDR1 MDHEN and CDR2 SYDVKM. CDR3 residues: CASNGGLPEAFF. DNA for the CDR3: TGTGCCAGCAATGGCGGCTTACCTGAAGCTTTCTTT. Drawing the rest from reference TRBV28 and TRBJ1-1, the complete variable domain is DVKVTQSSRYLVKRTGEKVFLECVQDMDHENMFWYRQDPGLGLRLIYFSYDVKMKEKGDIPEGYSVSREKKERFSLILESASTNQTSMYLCASNGGLPEAFFGQGTRLTVV.

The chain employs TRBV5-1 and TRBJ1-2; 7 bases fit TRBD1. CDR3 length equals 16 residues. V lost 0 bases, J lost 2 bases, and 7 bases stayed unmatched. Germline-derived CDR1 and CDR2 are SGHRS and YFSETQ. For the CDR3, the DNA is TGCGCCAGCAGCTTGGTAGGCCAGGGACAGAACTATGGCTACACCTTC. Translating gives CASSLVGQGQNYGYTF.

CDR3 loop: CASSILARVSGSPLHF. In DNA form, the CDR3 reads TGTGCCAGTAGTATATTGGCCAGGGTGAGTGGGTCACCCCTCCACTTT. This chain links TRBV19 with TRBJ1-6; D may be TRBD1 (5 bases). Germline values: CDR1 LNHDA, CDR2 SQIVND (reference sequence). The CDR3 is 16 amino acids. Trimming left V 2 bases short and J 10 bases short, with 18 bases between. Supplemented by reference TRBV19 and TRBJ1-6, the full variable domain reads DGGITQSPKYLFRKEGQNVTLSCEQNLNHDAMYWYRQDPGQGLRLIYYSQIVNDFQKGDIAEGYSVSREKKESFPLTVTSAQKNPTAFYLCASSILARVSGSPLHFGNGTRLTVT.

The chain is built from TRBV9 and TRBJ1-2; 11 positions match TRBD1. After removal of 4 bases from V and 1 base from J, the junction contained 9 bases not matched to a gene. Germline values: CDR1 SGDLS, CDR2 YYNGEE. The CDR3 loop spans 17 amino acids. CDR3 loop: CASSRYPGTGGNYGYTF. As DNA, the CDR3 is TGTGCCAGCAGCCGATACCCAGGGACAGGGGGTAACTATGGCTACACCTTC.

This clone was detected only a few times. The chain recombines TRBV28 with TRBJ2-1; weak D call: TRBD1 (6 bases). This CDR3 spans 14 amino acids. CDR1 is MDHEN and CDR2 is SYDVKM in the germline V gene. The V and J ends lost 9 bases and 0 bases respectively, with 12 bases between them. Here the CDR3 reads CASRQVSSYNEQFF. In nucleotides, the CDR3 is TGTGCCAGTCGACAGGTCAGCTCCTACAATGAGCAGTTCTTC.

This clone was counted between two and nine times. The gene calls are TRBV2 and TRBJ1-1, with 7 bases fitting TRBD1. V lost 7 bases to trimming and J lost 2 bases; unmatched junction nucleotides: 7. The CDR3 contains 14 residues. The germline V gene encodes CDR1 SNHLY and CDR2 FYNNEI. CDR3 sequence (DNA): TGTGCCAGCAACCTGGGACAGAGAAACACTGAAGCTTTCTTT. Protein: CASNLGQRNTEAFF.

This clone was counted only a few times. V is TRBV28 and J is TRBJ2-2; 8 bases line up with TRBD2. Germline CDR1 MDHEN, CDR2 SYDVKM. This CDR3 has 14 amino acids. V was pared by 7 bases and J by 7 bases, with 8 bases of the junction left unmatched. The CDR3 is CASMVKRGLGELFF. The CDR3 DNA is TGTGCCAGCATGGTCAAGCGGGGGCTCGGGGAGCTGTTTTTT.

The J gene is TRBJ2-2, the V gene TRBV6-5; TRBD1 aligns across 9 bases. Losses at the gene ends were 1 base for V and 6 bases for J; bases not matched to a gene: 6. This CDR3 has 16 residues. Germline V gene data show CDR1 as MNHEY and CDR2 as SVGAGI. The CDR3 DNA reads TGTGCCAGCAGTTACTTCTCCGGGACAGGGTCCGGGGAGCTGTTTTTT. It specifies CASSYFSGTGSGELFF.

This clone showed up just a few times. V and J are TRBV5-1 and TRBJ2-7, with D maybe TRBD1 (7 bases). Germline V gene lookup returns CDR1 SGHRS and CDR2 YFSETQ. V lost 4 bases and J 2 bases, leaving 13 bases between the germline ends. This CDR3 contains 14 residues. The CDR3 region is CASSGGGTAYEQYF. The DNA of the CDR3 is TGCGCCAGCAGCGGCGGCGGGACAGCCTACGAGCAGTACTTC.

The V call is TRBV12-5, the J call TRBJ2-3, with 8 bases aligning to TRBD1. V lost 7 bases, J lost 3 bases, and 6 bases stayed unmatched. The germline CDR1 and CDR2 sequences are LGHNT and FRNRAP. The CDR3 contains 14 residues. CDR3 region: CASALDRGTDTQYF. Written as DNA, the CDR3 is TGTGCTAGTGCCCTTGACAGGGGAACAGATACGCAGTATTTT. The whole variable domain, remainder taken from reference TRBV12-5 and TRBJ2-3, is DARVTQTPRHKVTEMGQEVTMRCQPILGHNTVFWYRQTMMQGLELLAYFRNRAPLDDSGMPKDRFSAEMPDATLATLKIQPSEPRDSAVYFCASALDRGTDTQYFGPGTRLTVL.

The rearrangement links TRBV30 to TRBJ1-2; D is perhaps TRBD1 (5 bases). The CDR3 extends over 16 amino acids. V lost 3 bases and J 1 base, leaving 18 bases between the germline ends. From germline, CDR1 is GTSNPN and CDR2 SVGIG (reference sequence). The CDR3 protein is CAWRAGNLRLNYGYTF. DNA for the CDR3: TGTGCCTGGAGGGCAGGGAATCTCCGCCTTAACTATGGCTACACCTTC.

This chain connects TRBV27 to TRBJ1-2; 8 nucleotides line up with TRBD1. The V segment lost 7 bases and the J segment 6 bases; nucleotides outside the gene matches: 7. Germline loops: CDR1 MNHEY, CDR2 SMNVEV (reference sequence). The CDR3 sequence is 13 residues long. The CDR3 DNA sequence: TGTGCCAGCACTAAGACAGGGGTGGATGGCTACACCTTC. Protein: CASTKTGVDGYTF.

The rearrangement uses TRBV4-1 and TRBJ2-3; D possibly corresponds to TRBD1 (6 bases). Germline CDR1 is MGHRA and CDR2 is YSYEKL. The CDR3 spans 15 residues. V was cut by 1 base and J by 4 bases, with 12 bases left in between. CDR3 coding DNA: TGCGCCAGCAGCCAAGTGGGGGCCAGCGCAGATACGCAGTATTTT. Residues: CASSQVGASADTQYF.

The CDR3 region is CASSLPGEGNEQFF. CDR3 DNA: TGCGCCAGCAGCTTGCCAGGGGAAGGAAATGAGCAGTTCTTC. The J gene is TRBJ2-1, the V gene TRBV5-1; a possible D gene is TRBD1 (6 bases). Germline V gene lookup returns CDR1 SGHRS and CDR2 YFSETQ. This CDR3 is built from 14 residues. Between the trimmed V and J ends, which lost 1 base and 7 bases, there was a span of 12 bases.

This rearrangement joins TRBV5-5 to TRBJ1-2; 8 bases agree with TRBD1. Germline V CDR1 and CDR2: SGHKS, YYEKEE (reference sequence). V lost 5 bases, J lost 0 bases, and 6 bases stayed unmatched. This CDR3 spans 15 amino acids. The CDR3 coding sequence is TGTGCCAGCAGACCGACAGGGGTAACTAACTATGGCTACACCTTC. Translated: CASRPTGVTNYGYTF.

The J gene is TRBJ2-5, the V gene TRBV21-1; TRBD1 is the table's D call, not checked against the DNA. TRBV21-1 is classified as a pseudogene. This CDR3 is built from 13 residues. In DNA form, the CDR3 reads TGTGCCAGGAGTAACAGGGCCCAAGAGACCCAGTACTTC. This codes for CARSNRAQETQYF.

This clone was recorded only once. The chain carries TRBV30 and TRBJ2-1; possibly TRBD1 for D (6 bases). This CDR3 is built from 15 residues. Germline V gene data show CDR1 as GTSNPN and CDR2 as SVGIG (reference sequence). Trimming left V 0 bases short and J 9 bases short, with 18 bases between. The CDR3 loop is CAWSVTKGVFGEQFF. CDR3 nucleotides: TGTGCCTGGAGTGTAACGAAGGGGGTTTTTGGTGAGCAGTTCTTC.

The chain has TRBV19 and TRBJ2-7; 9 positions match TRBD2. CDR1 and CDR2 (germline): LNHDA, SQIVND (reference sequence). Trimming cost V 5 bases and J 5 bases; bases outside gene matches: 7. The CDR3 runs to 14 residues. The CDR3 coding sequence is TGTGCCAGTAGTCTAGCGGGGTCTCCAAACGAGCAGTACTTC. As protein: CASSLAGSPNEQYF.